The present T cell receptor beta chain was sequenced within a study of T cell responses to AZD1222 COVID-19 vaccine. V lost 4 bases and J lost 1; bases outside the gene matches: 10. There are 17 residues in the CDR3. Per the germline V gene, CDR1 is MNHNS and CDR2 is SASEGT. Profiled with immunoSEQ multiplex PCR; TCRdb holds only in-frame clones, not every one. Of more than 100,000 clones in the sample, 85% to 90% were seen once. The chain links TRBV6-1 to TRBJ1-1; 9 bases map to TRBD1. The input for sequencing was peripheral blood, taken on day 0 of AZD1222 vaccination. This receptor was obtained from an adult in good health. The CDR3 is CASSGTTGGWGNTEAFF. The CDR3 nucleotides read TGTGCCAGCAGTGGGACAACAGGGGGCTGGGGGAACACTGAAGCTTTCTTT.